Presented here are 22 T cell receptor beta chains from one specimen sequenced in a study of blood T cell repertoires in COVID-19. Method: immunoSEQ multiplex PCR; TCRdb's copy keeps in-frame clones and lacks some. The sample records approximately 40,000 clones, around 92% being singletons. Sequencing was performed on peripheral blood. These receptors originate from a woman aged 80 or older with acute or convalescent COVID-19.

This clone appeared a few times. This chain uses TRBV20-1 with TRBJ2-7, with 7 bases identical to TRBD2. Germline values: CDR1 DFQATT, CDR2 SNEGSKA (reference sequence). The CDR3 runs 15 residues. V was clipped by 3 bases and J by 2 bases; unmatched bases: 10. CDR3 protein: CSASGGGLLAYEQYF. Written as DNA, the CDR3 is TGCAGTGCTAGTGGCGGGGGACTTCTAGCCTACGAGCAGTACTTC.

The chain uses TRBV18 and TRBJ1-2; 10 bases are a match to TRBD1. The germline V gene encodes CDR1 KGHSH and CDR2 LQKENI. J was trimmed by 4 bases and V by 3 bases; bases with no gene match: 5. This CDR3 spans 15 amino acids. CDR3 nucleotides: TGTGCCAGCTCACCCGACAGGGGGCGCGTCTATGGCTACACCTTC. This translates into CASSPDRGRVYGYTF.

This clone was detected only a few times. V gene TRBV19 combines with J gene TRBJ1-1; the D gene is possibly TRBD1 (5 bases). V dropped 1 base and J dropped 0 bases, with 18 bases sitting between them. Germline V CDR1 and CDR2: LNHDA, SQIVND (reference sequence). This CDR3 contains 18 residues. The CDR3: CASSIVPPGRGMNTEAFF. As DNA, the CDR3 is TGTGCCAGTAGTATAGTACCCCCGGGTAGGGGCATGAACACTGAAGCTTTCTTT.

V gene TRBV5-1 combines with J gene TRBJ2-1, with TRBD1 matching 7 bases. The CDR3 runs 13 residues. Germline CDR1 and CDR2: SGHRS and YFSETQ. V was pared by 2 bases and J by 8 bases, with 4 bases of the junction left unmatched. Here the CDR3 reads CASSFNRGDEQFF. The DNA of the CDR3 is TGCGCCAGCAGCTTCAACAGGGGCGATGAGCAGTTCTTC.

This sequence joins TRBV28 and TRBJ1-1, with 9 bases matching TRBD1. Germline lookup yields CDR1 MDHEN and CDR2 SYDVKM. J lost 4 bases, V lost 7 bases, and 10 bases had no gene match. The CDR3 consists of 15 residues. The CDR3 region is CASTYLQGATTEAFF. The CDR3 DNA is TGTGCCAGCACCTATTTACAGGGGGCGACCACTGAAGCTTTCTTT.

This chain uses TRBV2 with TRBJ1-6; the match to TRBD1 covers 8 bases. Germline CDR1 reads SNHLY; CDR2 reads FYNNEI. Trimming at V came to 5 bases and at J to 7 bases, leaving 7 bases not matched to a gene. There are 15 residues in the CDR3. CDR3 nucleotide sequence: TGTGCCAGCAGTTCAGGGGGCGCGAGGAATTCACCCCTCCACTTT. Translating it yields CASSSGGARNSPLHF.

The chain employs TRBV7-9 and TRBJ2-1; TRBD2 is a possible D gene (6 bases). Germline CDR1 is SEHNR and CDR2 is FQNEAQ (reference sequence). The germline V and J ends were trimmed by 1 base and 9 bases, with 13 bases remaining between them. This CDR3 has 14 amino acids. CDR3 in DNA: TGTGCCAGCAGCTTAGTCCGCCAGCGGGTTGAGCAGTTCTTC. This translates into CASSLVRQRVEQFF.

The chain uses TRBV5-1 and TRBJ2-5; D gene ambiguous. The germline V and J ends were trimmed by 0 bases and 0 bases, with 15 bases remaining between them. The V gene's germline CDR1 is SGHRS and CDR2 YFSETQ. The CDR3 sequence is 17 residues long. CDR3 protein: CASSLGPPPAYQETQYF. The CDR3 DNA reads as TGCGCCAGCAGCTTGGGGCCCCCCCCAGCGTACCAAGAGACCCAGTACTTC.

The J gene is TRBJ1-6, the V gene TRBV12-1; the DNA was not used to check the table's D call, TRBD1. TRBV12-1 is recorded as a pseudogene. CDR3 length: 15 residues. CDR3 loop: CASSFRTADNSPLHF. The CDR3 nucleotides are TGTGCCAGCAGCTTTCGGACAGCCGATAATTCACCCCTCCACTTT.

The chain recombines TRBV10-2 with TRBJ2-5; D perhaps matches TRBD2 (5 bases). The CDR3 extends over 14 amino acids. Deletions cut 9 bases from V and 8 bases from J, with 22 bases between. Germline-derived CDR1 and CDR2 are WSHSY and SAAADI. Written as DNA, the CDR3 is TGCGCCAGTAAGCTGAGAGACTCGGGATCTACCCAGTACTTC. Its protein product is CASKLRDSGSTQYF.

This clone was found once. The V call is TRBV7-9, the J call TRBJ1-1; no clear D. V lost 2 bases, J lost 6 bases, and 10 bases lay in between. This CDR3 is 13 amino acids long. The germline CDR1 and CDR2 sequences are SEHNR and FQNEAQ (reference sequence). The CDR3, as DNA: TGTGCCAGCAGCTTACACGTGGTAGCTGAAGCTTTCTTT. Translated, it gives CASSLHVVAEAFF.

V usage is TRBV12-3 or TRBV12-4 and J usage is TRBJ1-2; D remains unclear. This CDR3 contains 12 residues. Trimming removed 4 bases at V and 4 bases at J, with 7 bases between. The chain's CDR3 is CASSSTSYGYTF. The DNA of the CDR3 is TGTGCCAGCAGTTCCACCAGCTATGGCTACACCTTC.

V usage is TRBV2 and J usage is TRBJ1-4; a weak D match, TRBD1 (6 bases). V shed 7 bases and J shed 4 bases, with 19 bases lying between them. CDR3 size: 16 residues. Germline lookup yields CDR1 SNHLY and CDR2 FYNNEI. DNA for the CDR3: TGTGCCAGCAAGTATGGGGCAGGGACACTTAATGAAAAACTGTTTTTT. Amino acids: CASKYGAGTLNEKLFF.

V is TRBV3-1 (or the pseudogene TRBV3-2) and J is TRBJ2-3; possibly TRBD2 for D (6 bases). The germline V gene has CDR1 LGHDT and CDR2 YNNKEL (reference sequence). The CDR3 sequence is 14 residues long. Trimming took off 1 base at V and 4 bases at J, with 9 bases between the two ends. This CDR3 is CASSQAGGSDTQYF. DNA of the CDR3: TGTGCCAGCAGCCAAGCCGGGGGTTCAGATACGCAGTATTTT.

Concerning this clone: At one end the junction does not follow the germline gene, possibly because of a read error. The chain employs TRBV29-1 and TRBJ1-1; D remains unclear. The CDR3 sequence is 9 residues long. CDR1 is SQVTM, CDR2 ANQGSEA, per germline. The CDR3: CSVGLAGGF. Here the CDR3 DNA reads TGCAGCGTTGGCCTCGCCGGAGGGTTT.

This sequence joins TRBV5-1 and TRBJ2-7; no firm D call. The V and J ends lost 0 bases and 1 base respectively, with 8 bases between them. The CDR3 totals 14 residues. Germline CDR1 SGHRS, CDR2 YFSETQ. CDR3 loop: CASSLVPSSYEQYF. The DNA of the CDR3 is TGCGCCAGCAGCTTGGTGCCGAGTTCCTACGAGCAGTACTTC.

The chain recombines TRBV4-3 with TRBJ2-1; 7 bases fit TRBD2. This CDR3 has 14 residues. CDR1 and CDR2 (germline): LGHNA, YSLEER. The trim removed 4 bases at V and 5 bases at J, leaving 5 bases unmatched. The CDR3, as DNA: TGCGCCAGCAGCCCCTCCGGGGGGAACAATGAGCAGTTCTTC. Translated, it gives CASSPSGGNNEQFF.

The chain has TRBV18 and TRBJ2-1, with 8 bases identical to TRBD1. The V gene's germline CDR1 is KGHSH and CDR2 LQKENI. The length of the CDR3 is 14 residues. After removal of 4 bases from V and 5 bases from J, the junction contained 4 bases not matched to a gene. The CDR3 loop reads CASSLGTGNNEQFF. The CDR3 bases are TGTGCCAGCTCACTTGGGACAGGTAACAATGAGCAGTTCTTC.

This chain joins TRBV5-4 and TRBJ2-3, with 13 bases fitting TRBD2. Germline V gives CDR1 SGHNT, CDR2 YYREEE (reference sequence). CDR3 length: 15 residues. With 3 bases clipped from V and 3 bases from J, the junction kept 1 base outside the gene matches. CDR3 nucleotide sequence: TGTGCCAGCAGCTCGGGACTAGCGGGGACAGATACGCAGTATTTT. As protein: CASSSGLAGTDTQYF.

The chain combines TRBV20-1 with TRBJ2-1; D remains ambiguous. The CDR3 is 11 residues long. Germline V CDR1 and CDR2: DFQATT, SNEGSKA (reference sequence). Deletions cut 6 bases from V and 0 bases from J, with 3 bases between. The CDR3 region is CSASSYNEQFF. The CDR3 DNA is TGCAGTGCCAGCTCCTACAATGAGCAGTTCTTC.

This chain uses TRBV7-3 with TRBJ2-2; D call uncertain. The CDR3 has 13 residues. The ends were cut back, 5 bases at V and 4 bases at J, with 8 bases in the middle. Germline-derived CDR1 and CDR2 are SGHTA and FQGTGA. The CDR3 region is CASSPHSTGELFF. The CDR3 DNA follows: TGTGCCAGCAGCCCGCACAGCACCGGGGAGCTGTTTTTT.

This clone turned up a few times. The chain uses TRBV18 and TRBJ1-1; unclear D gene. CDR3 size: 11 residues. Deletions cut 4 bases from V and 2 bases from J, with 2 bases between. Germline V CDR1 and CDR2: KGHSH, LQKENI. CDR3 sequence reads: CASSLNTEAFF. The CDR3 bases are TGTGCCAGCTCACTAAACACTGAAGCTTTCTTT.